These 28 T cell receptor beta chains were all obtained from the same sample, sequenced in a study of blood T cell repertoires in COVID-19. Repertoires were generated with immunoSEQ multiplex PCR, while TCRdb's copy carries only in-frame clones and drops some. The top ten clones hold about 2% of a sample with over 200,000 clones, under 90% of them seen once. Sequenced: PBMCs or T cells enriched from blood (not recorded which). The receptors stem from a man aged 60-69 years who had recovered from COVID-19.

This chain connects TRBV2 to TRBJ2-6; 9 nucleotides agree with TRBD1. CDR3 length equals 16 residues. Germline CDR1 reads SNHLY; CDR2 reads FYNNEI. V shed 7 bases and J 1 base; nucleotides not matched to a gene: 5. CDR3: CASKQGQGSGANVLTF. The CDR3 DNA reads as TGTGCCAGCAAGCAGGGACAGGGATCTGGGGCCAACGTCCTGACTTTC.

The genes are TRBV13 and TRBJ1-1; maybe TRBD1 (5 bases). CDR3 length: 14 residues. V was clipped by 2 bases and J by 6 bases, with 13 bases between them. CDR1 PRHDT and CDR2 FYEKMQ come from the germline V gene (reference sequence). The chain's CDR3 is CASSLRGRVPEAFF. As DNA, the CDR3 is TGTGCCAGCAGCTTAAGGGGTCGGGTCCCTGAAGCTTTCTTT.

This chain joins TRBV24-1 and TRBJ2-1; no reliable D call. There are 13 residues in the CDR3. Trimming left V 5 bases short and J 5 bases short, with 9 bases between. Germline V gene lookup returns CDR1 KGHDR and CDR2 SFDVKD. For the CDR3, the DNA is TGTGCCACCAGTGGCGGCTCGAACAATGAGCAGTTCTTC. It is translated as CATSGGSNNEQFF.

V usage is TRBV27 and J usage is TRBJ1-5; perhaps TRBD1 as D (6 bases). Germline V gives CDR1 MNHEY, CDR2 SMNVEV (reference sequence). Trimming took off 2 bases at V and 1 base at J, with 9 bases between the two ends. The CDR3 contains 15 residues. CDR3 nucleotide sequence: TGTGCCAGCAGTTTAGAGGGGACAAGCAATCAGCCCCAGCATTTT. Its translation is CASSLEGTSNQPQHF.

This clone was observed a handful of times. This rearrangement joins TRBV7-9 to TRBJ2-7; 8 nucleotides match TRBD1. Germline V lookup: CDR1 SEHNR, CDR2 FQNEAQ (reference sequence). The CDR3 contains 16 residues. Trimming took 5 bases from V and 0 from J; bases not matched to a gene: 9. DNA of the CDR3: TGTGCCAGCAGCCTGGGGACAGGCAAAATCTCCTACGAGCAGTACTTC. Its protein product is CASSLGTGKISYEQYF.

The chain has TRBV18 and TRBJ2-1, with D hard to call. CDR1 is KGHSH and CDR2 is LQKENI in the germline V gene. The V end was cut by 5 bases, the J end by 2 bases, with 16 bases between. The CDR3 contains 16 residues. The CDR3, as DNA: TGTGCCAGCTCAGAAGATCCGACTCTTACCTACAATGAGCAGTTCTTC. This encodes CASSEDPTLTYNEQFF.

This clone was seen once. V gene TRBV5-1 combines with J gene TRBJ1-2; TRBD1 is a possible D gene (5 bases). The CDR3 contains 12 residues. Germline V CDR1 and CDR2: SGHRS, YFSETQ. Trimming cost V 4 bases and J 5 bases, with 9 bases left between them. This chain's CDR3 is CASSKSGYGYTF. The CDR3 DNA reads TGCGCCAGCAGCAAGTCAGGGTATGGCTACACCTTC.

The chain uses TRBV30 and TRBJ2-1; 9 bases line up with TRBD2. The length of the CDR3 is 14 residues. Unmatched junction bases numbered 6, after V lost 3 bases and J lost 6 bases. The germline V gene encodes CDR1 GTSNPN and CDR2 SVGIG (reference sequence). This CDR3 reads CAWRRGGGANEQFF. DNA of the CDR3: TGTGCCTGGAGAAGGGGCGGGGGGGCCAATGAGCAGTTCTTC.

The CDR3 nucleotides read TGTGCCAGCAGCGTAGGAGGGACAGGGGCGTACGAGCAGTACTTC. Translated: CASSVGGTGAYEQYF. The chain recombines TRBV9 with TRBJ2-7; 10 positions agree with TRBD1. V gave up 0 bases and J gave up 4 bases; unmatched junction bases: 4. Germline V gene data show CDR1 as SGDLS and CDR2 as YYNGEE. The CDR3 runs to 15 residues.

This rearrangement joins TRBV12-5 to TRBJ1-2, with D maybe TRBD1 (6 bases). Trimming pared 1 base from V and 7 bases from J, leaving 10 bases between. In germline, CDR1 is LGHNT, CDR2 FRNRAP. The CDR3 spans 13 residues. The CDR3 sequence: CASGLGQGPGYTF. DNA for the CDR3: TGTGCTAGTGGTTTGGGCCAGGGGCCTGGCTACACCTTC.

J is TRBJ1-2 and V is TRBV2; D gene ambiguous. The CDR3 has 13 residues. The germline V gene has CDR1 SNHLY and CDR2 FYNNEI. V lost 4 bases and J 1 base, leaving 7 bases between the germline ends. The CDR3 protein is CASSVTGNYGYTF. CDR3 nucleotides: TGTGCCAGCAGTGTTACGGGTAACTATGGCTACACCTTC.

The CDR3 region is CASSLGGGRTDTQYF. In DNA, the CDR3 is TGCGCCAGCAGCTTGGGAGGAGGAAGGACAGATACGCAGTATTTT. The chain carries TRBV5-1 and TRBJ2-3; possibly TRBD2 for D (5 bases). This CDR3 contains 15 residues. Germline V CDR1 and CDR2: SGHRS, YFSETQ. V was pared by 0 bases and J by 3 bases, with 11 bases between.

The chain carries TRBV18 and TRBJ2-5; 7 positions agree with TRBD2. The V gene end was trimmed by 3 bases and the J gene end by 5 bases; junction bases not matched to a gene: 9. Germline CDR1 and CDR2: KGHSH and LQKENI. The CDR3 has 15 residues. CDR3 DNA sequence: TGTGCCAGCTCACCGTTCGGCGGGGGAAGTGAGACCCAGTACTTC. Protein sequence: CASSPFGGGSETQYF.

Here the CDR3 reads CASSPGRSPLHF. The CDR3 region has the DNA TGTGCCAGCAGCCCAGGGCGCTCACCCCTCCACTTT. The genes are TRBV7-2 and TRBJ1-6; D perhaps matches TRBD1 (5 bases). The V and J ends lost 5 bases and 10 bases respectively, with 9 bases between them. The CDR3 length is 12 residues. CDR1 and CDR2 (germline): SGHTA, FQGNSA.

The chain links TRBV2 to TRBJ1-1, with 9 bases aligning to TRBD1. The germline gives CDR1 SNHLY, CDR2 FYNNEI. The V and J ends lost 5 bases and 4 bases, in that order; junction bases with no gene match: 8. This CDR3 spans 15 amino acids. The DNA of the CDR3 is TGTGCCAGCAGTTTAGAGGGACAGGGAATCACTGAAGCTTTCTTT. As protein: CASSLEGQGITEAFF.

J is TRBJ2-1 and V is TRBV24-1, with 10 bases that match TRBD1. CDR3 length: 20 residues. Unmatched junction bases numbered 12, after V lost 1 base and J lost 1 base. CDR1 KGHDR and CDR2 SFDVKD come from the germline V gene. CDR3 region: CATSDLLGQGSYHSYNEQFF. CDR3 DNA: TGTGCCACCAGTGATTTATTGGGACAGGGGTCCTACCATTCCTACAATGAGCAGTTCTTC.

The chain has TRBV3-1 (or the pseudogene TRBV3-2) and TRBJ2-2; D gene ambiguous. Germline V gene lookup returns CDR1 LGHDT and CDR2 YNNKEL (reference sequence). CDR3 length: 13 amino acids. The V gene lost 5 bases and the J gene lost 5 bases, with 9 bases spanning the gap. CDR3: CASSGGRTGELFF. DNA of the CDR3: TGTGCCAGCAGCGGCGGAAGGACCGGGGAGCTGTTTTTT.

The rearrangement uses TRBV7-9 and TRBJ1-3; D unresolved. V was cut by 1 base and J by 4 bases, with 11 bases left in between. This CDR3 has 15 amino acids. In germline, CDR1 is SEHNR, CDR2 FQNEAQ (reference sequence). Written as DNA, the CDR3 is TGTGCCAGCAGCTTAGTCCCCCCTGTGGGAAACACCATATATTTT. Encoded protein: CASSLVPPVGNTIYF.

This clone was seen a handful of times. This chain uses TRBV7-2 with TRBJ1-4; no clear D. In germline, CDR1 is SGHTA, CDR2 FQGNSA. Trimming stripped 5 bases from V and 0 bases from J, with 7 bases between. There are 14 residues in the CDR3. DNA for the CDR3: TGTGCCAGCAGCACCAGTTCAACTAATGAAAAACTGTTTTTT. Its protein is CASSTSSTNEKLFF. Together with reference TRBV7-2 and TRBJ1-4, the CDR3 gives the full variable domain: GAGVSQSPSNKVTEKGKDVELRCDPISGHTALYWYRQSLGQGLEFLIYFQGNSAPDKSGLPSDRFSAERTGGSVSTLTIQRTQQEDSAVYLCASSTSSTNEKLFFGSGTQLSVL.

The V call is TRBV6-5, the J call TRBJ1-4; 7 bases are shared with TRBD1. The CDR3 sequence is 15 residues long. Germline V gives CDR1 MNHEY, CDR2 SVGAGI. Unmatched junction bases numbered 3, after V lost 0 bases and J lost 5 bases. The DNA of the CDR3 is TGTGCCAGCAGTTACTCGACAGGGCAAAATGAAAAACTGTTTTTT. It specifies CASSYSTGQNEKLFF.

The chain carries TRBV9 and TRBJ1-2, with D uncertain. V lost 3 bases to trimming and J lost 0 bases, with 6 bases between them. The germline V gene has CDR1 SGDLS and CDR2 YYNGEE. The CDR3 is 13 residues long. Here the CDR3 DNA reads TGTGCCAGCAGCGCCACATCTAACTATGGCTACACCTTC. It codes for CASSATSNYGYTF.

The rearrangement links TRBV19 to TRBJ2-7; 10 positions agree with TRBD1. This CDR3 spans 13 amino acids. The V and J ends lost 6 bases and 5 bases, in that order; junction bases with no gene match: 4. CDR1 LNHDA and CDR2 SQIVND come from the germline V gene (reference sequence). The CDR3 bases are TGTGCCAGTAGGCGACAGGGGGCCCACGAGCAGTACTTC. Its protein is CASRRQGAHEQYF.

The chain recombines TRBV6-1 with TRBJ1-2; TRBD1 agrees at 7 bases. Trimming cost V 6 bases and J 2 bases; bases outside gene matches: 9. This CDR3 has 15 amino acids. Per germline, CDR1 MNHNS and CDR2 SASEGT. The CDR3 coding sequence is TGTGCCAGCAGAAACCAGGGACAGAACAACTATGGCTACACCTTC. It translates to CASRNQGQNNYGYTF.

The chain joins TRBV6-5 to TRBJ1-1, with D tentatively TRBD1 (6 bases). This CDR3 has 12 amino acids. Looked up from germline, CDR1 is MNHEY and CDR2 is SVGAGI. V lost 6 bases, J lost 10 bases, and 15 bases lay in between. This CDR3 reads CASRDRSLVAFF. DNA of the CDR3: TGTGCCAGCAGGGACAGAAGCTTGGTAGCTTTCTTT.

The chain employs TRBV5-1 and TRBJ2-1, with 10 bases aligning to TRBD2. Per germline, CDR1 SGHRS and CDR2 YFSETQ. With 4 bases clipped from V and 7 bases from J, the junction kept 11 bases outside the gene matches. CDR3 length: 16 amino acids. In nucleotides, the CDR3 is TGCGCCAGCAGCGTGGGTCTAGCGGGGGCGGGGAATGAGCAGTTCTTC. Translating it yields CASSVGLAGAGNEQFF.

The DNA for the CDR3 is TGTGCCAGCAGTCCAGCCGGGTTCGACGGCTACACCTTC. Protein product: CASSPAGFDGYTF. This chain connects TRBV12-3 or TRBV12-4 to TRBJ1-2; no clear D gene. This CDR3 spans 13 amino acids. Trimming removed 5 bases at V and 8 bases at J, with 15 bases between.

The rearrangement uses TRBV27 and TRBJ2-5, with D possibly matching TRBD1 (6 bases). CDR1 is MNHEY and CDR2 is SMNVEV in the germline V gene (reference sequence). This CDR3 has 13 amino acids. The V gene lost 6 bases and the J gene lost 4 bases, with 12 bases spanning the gap. This CDR3 is CASRRQARETQYF. CDR3 nucleotide sequence: TGTGCCAGCAGAAGACAGGCACGAGAGACCCAGTACTTC.

With respect to this clone: Germline is not matched at one junction end, which may reflect a read error. This chain links TRBV18 with TRBJ1-2; TRBD1 agrees at 7 bases. The germline V gene has CDR1 KGHSH and CDR2 LQKENI. The CDR3 covers 15 residues. The CDR3 DNA sequence: TGTGCCAGCTCGCCACAGGGGCGGTTAGGCTATGGCTACACCTTC. Translating gives CASSPQGRLGYGYTF. Supplemented by reference TRBV18 and TRBJ1-2, the full variable domain reads NAGVMQNPRHLVRRRGQEARLRCSPMKGHSHVYWYRQLPEEGLKFMVYLQKENIIDESGMPKERFSAEFPKEGPSILRIQQVVRGDSAAYFCASSPQGRLGYGYTFGSGTRLTVV.